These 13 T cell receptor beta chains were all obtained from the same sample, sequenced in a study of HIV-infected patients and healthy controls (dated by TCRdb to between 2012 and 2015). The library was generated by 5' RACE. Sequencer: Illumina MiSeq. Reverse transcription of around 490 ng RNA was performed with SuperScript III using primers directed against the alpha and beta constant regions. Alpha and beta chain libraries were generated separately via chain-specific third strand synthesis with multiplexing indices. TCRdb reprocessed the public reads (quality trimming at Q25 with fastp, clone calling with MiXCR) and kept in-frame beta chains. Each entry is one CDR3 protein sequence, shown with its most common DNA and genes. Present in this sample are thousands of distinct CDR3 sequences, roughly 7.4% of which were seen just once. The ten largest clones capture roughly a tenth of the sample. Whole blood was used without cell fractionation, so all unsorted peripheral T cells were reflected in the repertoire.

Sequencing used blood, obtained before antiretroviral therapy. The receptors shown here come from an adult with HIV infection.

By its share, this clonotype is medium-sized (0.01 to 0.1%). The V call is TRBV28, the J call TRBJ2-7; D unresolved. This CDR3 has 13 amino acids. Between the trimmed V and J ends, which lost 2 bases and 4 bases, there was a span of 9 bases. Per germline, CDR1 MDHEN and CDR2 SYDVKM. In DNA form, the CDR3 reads TGTGCCAGCAGTTTAAGGCCAGGATACGAGCAGTACTTC. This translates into CASSLRPGYEQYF.

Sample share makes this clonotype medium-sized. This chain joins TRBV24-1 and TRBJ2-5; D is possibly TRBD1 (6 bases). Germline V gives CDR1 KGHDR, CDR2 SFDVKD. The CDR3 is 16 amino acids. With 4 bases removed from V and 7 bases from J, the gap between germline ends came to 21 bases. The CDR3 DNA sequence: TGTGCCACCAGTGAATATTCTGACAGGCACCAGGGGACCCAGTACTTC. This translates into CATSEYSDRHQGTQYF.

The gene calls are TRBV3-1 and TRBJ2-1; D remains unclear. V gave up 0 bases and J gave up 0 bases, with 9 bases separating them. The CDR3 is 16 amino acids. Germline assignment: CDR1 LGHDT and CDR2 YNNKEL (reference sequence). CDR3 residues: CASSQDSAYSYNEQFF. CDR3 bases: TGTGCCAGCAGCCAAGATTCGGCTTACTCCTACAATGAGCAGTTCTTC.

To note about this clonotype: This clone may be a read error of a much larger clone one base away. In DNA form, the CDR3 reads TGCGCCAGCAGCTTAGGGACAGGAACCTCCTACGAGCCGTACTTC. Protein product: CASSLGTGTSYEPYF. V gene TRBV5-1 combines with J gene TRBJ2-7, with 8 bases matching TRBD1. This CDR3 contains 15 residues. Germline CDR1 and CDR2: SGHRS and YFSETQ.

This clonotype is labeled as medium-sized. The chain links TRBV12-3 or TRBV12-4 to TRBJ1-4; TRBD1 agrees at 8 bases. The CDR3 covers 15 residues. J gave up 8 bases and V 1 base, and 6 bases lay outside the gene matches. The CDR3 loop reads CASSLEGQGGEKLFF. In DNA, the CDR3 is TGTGCCAGCAGTTTAGAAGGACAGGGTGGCGAAAAACTGTTTTTT.

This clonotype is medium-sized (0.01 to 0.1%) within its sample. DNA of the CDR3: TGTGCCAGCAGCCAAGATAGAGGACAGGCGAACACCGGGGAGCTGTTTTTT. It encodes CASSQDRGQANTGELFF. The chain carries TRBV3-1 and TRBJ2-2, with 7 bases lining up with TRBD1. Unmatched junction bases numbered 4, after V lost 0 bases and J lost 0 bases. Looked up from germline, CDR1 is LGHDT and CDR2 is YNNKEL (reference sequence). The CDR3 is 17 residues long.

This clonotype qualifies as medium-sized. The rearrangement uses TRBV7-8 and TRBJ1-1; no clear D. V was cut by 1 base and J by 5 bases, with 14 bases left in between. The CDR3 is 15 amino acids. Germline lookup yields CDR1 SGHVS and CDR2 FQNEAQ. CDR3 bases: TGTGCCAGCAGCTTAGGATCAGGAGGCGGGACTGAAGCTTTCTTT. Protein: CASSLGSGGGTEAFF.

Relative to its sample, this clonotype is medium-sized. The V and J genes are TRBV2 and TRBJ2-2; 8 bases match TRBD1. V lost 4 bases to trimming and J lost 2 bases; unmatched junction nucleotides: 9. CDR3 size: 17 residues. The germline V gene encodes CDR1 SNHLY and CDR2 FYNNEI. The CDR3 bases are TGTGCCAGCAGTGGGACAGGGCGTGTCGGCAACACCGGGGAGCTGTTTTTT. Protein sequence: CASSGTGRVGNTGELFF.

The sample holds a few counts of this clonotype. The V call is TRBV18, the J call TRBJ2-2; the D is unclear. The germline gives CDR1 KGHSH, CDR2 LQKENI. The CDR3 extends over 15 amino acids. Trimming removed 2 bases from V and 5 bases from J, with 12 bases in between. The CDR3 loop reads CASSPTDDTTGELFF. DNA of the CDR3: TGTGCCAGCTCACCAACCGACGATACAACCGGGGAGCTGTTTTTT. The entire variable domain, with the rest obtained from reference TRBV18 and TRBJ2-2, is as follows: NAGVMQNPRHLVRRRGQEARLRCSPMKGHSHVYWYRQLPEEGLKFMVYLQKENIIDESGMPKERFSAEFPKEGPSILRIQQVVRGDSAAYFCASSPTDDTTGELFFGEGSRLTVL.

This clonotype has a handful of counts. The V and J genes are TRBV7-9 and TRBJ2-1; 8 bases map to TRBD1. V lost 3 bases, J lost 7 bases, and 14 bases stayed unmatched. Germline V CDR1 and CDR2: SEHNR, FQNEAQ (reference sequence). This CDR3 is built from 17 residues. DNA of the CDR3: TGTGCCAGCAGCTTGAGGGGGGAAACAGGGGGTGGAAATGAGCAGTTCTTC. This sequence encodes CASSLRGETGGGNEQFF.

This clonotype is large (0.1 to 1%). CDR3 nucleotide sequence: TGTGCCACCAAGAGGGGGGGGACCACTGAAGCTTTCTTT. Protein product: CATKRGGTTEAFF. The chain uses TRBV25-1 and TRBJ1-1, with D possibly being TRBD1 (6 bases). V dropped 10 bases and J dropped 4 bases, with 16 bases sitting between them. This CDR3 spans 13 amino acids. Germline loops: CDR1 MGHDK, CDR2 SYGVNS.

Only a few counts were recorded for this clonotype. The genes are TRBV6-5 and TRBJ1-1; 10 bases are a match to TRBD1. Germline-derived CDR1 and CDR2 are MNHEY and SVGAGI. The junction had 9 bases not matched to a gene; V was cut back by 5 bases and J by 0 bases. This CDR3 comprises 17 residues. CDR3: CASSRGQGGVMNTEAFF. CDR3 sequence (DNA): TGTGCCAGCAGTCGCGGACAGGGGGGCGTCATGAACACTGAAGCTTTCTTT.

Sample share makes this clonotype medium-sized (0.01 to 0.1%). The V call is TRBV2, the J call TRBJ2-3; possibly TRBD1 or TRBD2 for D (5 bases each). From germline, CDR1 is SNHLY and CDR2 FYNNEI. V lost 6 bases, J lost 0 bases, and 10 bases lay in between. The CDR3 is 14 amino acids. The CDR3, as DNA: TGTGCCAGCAGGGGACGGGGTAGCACAGATACGCAGTATTTT. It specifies CASRGRGSTDTQYF.